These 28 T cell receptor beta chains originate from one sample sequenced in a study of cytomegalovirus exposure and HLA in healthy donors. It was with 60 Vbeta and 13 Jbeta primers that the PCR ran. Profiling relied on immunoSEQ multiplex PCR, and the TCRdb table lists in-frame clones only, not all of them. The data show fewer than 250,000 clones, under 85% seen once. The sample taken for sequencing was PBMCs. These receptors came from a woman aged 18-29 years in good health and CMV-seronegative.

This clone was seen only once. The CDR3: CASTRGAGSSYNEQFF. The CDR3 DNA is TGTGCCAGCACCCGGGGAGCGGGGAGCTCCTACAATGAGCAGTTCTTC. The chain has TRBV28 and TRBJ2-1; 7 bases are shared with TRBD2. CDR1 is MDHEN and CDR2 is SYDVKM in the germline V gene. J lost 0 bases, V lost 7 bases, and 9 bases had no gene match. The CDR3 spans 16 residues. The complete variable domain, with remaining parts taken from reference TRBV28 and TRBJ2-1, reads DVKVTQSSRYLVKRTGEKVFLECVQDMDHENMFWYRQDPGLGLRLIYFSYDVKMKEKGDIPEGYSVSREKKERFSLILESASTNQTSMYLCASTRGAGSSYNEQFFGPGTRLTVL.

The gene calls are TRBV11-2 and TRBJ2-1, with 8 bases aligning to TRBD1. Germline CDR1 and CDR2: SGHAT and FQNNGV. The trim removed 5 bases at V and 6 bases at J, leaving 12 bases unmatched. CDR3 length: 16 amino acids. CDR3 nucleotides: TGTGCCAGCAGCCTAAACCCCGGGACAGGCAGCAATGAGCAGTTCTTC. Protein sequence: CASSLNPGTGSNEQFF.

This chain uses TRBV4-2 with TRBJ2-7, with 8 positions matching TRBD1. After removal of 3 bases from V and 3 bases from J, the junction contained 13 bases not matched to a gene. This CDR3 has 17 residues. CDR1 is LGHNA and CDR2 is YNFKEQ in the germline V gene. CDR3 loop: CASSQSGDRGKFYEQYF. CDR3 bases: TGTGCCAGCAGCCAGAGCGGAGACAGGGGAAAATTCTACGAGCAGTACTTC.

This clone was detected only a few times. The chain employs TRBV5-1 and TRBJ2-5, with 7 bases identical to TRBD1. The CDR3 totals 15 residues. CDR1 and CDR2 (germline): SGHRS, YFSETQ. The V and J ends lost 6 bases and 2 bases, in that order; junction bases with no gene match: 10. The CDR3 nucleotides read TGCGCCAGCATCGAGCAACAGGGACAGCAAGAGACCCAGTACTTC. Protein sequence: CASIEQQGQQETQYF.

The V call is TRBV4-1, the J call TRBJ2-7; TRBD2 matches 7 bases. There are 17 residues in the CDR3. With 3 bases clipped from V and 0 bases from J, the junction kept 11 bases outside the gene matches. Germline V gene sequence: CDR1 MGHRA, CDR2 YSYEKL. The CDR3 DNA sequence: TGCGCCAGCAGCCAGGGGGGGGACGGTTCAAGCTCCTACGAGCAGTACTTC. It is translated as CASSQGGDGSSSYEQYF.

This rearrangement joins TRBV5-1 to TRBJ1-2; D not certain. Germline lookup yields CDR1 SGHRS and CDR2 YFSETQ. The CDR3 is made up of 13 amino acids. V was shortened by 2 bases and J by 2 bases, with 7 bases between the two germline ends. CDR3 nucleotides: TGCGCCAGCAGCTTCGACAAGAACTATGGCTACACCTTC. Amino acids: CASSFDKNYGYTF.

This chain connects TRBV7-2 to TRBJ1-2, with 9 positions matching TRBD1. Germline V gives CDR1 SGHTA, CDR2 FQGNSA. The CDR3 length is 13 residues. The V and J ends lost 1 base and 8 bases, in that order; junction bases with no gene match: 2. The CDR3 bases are TGTGCCAGCAGCTTAGACAGGGGGCAGGGCTACACCTTC. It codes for CASSLDRGQGYTF.

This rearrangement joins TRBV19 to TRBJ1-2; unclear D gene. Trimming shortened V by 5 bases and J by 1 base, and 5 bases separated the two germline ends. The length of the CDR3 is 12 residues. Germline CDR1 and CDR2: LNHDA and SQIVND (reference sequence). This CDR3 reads CASSSINYGYTF. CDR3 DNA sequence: TGTGCCAGTAGTTCAATTAACTATGGCTACACCTTC. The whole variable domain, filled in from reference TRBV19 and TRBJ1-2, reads DGGITQSPKYLFRKEGQNVTLSCEQNLNHDAMYWYRQDPGQGLRLIYYSQIVNDFQKGDIAEGYSVSREKKESFPLTVTSAQKNPTAFYLCASSSINYGYTFGSGTRLTVV.

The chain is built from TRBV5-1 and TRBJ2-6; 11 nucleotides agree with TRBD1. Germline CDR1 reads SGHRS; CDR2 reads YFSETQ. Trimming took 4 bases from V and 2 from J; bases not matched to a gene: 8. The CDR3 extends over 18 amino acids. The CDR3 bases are TGCGCCAGCAGCAGACCGGGACAGGGGGTGCCTGGGGCCAACGTCCTGACTTTC. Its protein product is CASSRPGQGVPGANVLTF.

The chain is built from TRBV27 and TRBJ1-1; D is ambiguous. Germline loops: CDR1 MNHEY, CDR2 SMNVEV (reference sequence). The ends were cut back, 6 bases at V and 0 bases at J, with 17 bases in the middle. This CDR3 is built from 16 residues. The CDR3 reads CASRPRVFSLNTEAFF. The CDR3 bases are TGTGCCAGCAGACCTCGGGTGTTCAGCTTGAACACTGAAGCTTTCTTT.

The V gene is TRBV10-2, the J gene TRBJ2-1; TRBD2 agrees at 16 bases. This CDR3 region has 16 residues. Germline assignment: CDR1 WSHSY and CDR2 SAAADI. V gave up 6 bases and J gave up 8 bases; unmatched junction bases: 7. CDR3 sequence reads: CASRTGTSGGAYEQFF. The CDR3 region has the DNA TGCGCCAGCAGGACCGGGACTAGCGGGGGGGCGTATGAGCAGTTCTTC.

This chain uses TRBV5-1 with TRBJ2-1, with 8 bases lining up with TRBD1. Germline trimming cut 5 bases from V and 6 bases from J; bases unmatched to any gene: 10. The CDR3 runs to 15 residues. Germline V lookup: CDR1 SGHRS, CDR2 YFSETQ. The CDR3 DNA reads TGCGCCAGCAGACCAGGGGGCGCGAGTAGCAATGAGCAGTTCTTC. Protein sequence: CASRPGGASSNEQFF.

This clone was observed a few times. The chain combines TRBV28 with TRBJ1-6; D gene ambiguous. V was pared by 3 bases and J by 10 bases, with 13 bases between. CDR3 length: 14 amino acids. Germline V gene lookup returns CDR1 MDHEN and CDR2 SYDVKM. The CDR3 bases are TGTGCCAGCAGTTTTAGACAAAAAGGATCACCCCTCCACTTT. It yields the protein CASSFRQKGSPLHF.

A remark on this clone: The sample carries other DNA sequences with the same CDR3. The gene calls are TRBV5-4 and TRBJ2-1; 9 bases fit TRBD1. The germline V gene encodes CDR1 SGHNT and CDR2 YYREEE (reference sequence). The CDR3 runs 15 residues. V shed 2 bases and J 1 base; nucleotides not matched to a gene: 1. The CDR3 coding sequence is TGTGCCAGCAGCTTAGGGACAGGGTCCTACAATGAGCAGTTCTTC. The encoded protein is CASSLGTGSYNEQFF.

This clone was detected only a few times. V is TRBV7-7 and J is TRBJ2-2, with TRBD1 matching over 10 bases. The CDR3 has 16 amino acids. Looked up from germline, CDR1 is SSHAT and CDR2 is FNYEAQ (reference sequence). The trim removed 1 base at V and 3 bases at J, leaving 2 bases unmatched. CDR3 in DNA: TGTGCCAGCAGCTTAGGACAGGGGGCTTACACCGGGGAGCTGTTTTTT. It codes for CASSLGQGAYTGELFF.

Here the CDR3 reads CASSTHYRELAKNIQYF. The DNA of the CDR3 is TGTGCCAGCAGCACCCATTACAGGGAACTAGCCAAAAACATTCAGTACTTC. The gene calls are TRBV21-1 and TRBJ2-4; the D segment call TRBD1 is taken from the table without a DNA check. TRBV21-1 is noted as a pseudogene. The CDR3 totals 17 residues.

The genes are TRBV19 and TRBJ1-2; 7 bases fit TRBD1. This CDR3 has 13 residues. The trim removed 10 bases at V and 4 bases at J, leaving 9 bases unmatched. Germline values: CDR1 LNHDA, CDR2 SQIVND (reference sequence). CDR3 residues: CATGRTGSYGYTF. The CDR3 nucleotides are TGTGCCACTGGGAGGACAGGAAGCTATGGCTACACCTTC.

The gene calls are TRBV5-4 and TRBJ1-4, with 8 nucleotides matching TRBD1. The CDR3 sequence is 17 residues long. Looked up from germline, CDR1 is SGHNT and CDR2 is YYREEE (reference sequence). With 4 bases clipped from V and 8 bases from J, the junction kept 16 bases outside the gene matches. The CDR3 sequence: CASSAGSDRGAGEKLFF. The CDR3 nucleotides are TGTGCCAGCAGCGCGGGGAGTGACAGGGGCGCAGGCGAAAAACTGTTTTTT.

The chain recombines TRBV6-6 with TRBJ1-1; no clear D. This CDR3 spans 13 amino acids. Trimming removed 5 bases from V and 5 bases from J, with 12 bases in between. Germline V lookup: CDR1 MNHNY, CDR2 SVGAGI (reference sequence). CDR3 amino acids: CASSPASGTEAFF. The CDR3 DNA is TGTGCCAGCAGTCCCGCGTCGGGGACTGAAGCTTTCTTT.

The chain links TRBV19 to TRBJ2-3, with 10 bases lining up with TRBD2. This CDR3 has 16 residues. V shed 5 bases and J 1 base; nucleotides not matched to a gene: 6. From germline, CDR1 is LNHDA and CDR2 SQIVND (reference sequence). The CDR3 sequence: CASSVSTSGGTDTQYF. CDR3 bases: TGTGCCAGTAGTGTGAGTACTAGCGGGGGCACAGATACGCAGTATTTT.

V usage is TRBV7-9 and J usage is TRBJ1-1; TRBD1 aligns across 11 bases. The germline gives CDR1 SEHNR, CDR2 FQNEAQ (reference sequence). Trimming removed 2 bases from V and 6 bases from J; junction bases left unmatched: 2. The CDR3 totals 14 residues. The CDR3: CASSLWDRGAEAFF. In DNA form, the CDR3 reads TGTGCCAGCAGCTTATGGGACAGGGGGGCTGAAGCTTTCTTT.

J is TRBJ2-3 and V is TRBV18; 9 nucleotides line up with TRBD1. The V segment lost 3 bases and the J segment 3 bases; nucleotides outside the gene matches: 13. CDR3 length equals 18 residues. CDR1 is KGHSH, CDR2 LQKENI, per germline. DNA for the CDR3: TGTGCCAGCTCACCCCTATCCCGAACAGGGGGCGGGACAGATACGCAGTATTTT. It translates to CASSPLSRTGGGTDTQYF.

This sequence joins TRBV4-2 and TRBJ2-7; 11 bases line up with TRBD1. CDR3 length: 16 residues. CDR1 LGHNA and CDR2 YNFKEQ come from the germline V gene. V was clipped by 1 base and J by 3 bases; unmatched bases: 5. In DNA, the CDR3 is TGTGCCAGCAGCCAAGGACCGGGACAGGGGGTCTACGAGCAGTACTTC. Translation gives CASSQGPGQGVYEQYF.

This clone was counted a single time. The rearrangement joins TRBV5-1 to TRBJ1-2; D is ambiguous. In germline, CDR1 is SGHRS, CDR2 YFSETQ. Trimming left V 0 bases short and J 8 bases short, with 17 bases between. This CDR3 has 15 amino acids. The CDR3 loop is CASSLVEGKAGGYTF. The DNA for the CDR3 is TGCGCCAGCAGCTTGGTGGAGGGAAAAGCTGGAGGCTACACCTTC.

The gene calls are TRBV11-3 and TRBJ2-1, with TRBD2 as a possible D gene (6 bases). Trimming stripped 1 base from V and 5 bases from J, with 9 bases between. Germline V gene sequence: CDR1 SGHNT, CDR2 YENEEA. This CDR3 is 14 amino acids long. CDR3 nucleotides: TGTGCCAGCAGCTTAGGTGGGACTCACAATGAGCAGTTCTTC. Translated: CASSLGGTHNEQFF.

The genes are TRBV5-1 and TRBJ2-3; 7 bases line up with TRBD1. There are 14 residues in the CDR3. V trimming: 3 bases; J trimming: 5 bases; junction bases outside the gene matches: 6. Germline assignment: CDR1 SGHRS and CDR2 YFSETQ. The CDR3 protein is CASSWRQGLDTQYF. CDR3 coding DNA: TGCGCCAGCAGCTGGCGACAGGGCTTAGATACGCAGTATTTT.

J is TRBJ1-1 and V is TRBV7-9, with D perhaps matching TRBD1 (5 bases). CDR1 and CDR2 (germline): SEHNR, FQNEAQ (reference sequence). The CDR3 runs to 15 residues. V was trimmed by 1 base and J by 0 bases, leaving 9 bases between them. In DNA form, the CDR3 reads TGTGCCAGCAGCTTAGGACAGTTCATGAACACTGAAGCTTTCTTT. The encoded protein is CASSLGQFMNTEAFF.

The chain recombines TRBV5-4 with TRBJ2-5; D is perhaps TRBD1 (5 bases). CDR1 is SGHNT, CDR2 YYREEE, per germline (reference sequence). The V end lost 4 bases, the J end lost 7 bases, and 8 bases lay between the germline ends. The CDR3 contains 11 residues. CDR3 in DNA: TGTGCCAGCAGCATCCAGGGGACCCAGTACTTC. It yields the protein CASSIQGTQYF.